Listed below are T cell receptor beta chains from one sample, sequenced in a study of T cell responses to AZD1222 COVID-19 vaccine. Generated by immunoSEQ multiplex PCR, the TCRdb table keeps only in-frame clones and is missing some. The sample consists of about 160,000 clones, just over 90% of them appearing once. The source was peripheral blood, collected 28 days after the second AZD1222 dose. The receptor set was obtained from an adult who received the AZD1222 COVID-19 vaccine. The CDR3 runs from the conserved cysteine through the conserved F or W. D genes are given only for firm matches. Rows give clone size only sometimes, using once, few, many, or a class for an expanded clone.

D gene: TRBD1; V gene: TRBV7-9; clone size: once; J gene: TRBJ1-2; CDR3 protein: CASSLVGGQGNYGYTF; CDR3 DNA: TGTGCCAGCAGCTTAGTCGGGGGACAGGGGAACTATGGCTACACCTTC
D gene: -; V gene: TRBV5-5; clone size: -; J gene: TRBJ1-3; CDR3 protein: CASSWRGFYGNTIYF; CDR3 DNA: TGTGCCAGCAGCTGGAGGGGGTTTTATGGAAACACCATATATTTT
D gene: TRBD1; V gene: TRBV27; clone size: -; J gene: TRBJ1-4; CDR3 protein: CASGGQLGREKLFF; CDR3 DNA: TGTGCCAGCGGGGGACAGCTAGGACGGGAAAAACTGTTTTTT
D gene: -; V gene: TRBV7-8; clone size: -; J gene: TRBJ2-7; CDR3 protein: CASSLGGAEQYF; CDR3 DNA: TGTGCCAGCAGCTTGGGGGGGGCCGAGCAGTACTTC
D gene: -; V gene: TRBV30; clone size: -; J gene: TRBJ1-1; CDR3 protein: CAWSRGNGGAGEAFF; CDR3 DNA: TGTGCCTGGAGTCGCGGGAATGGAGGCGCGGGTGAAGCTTTCTTT
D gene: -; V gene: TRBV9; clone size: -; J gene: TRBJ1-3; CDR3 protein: CASSDAGGNTIYF; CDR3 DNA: TGTGCCAGCAGCGATGCAGGGGGAAACACCATATATTTT
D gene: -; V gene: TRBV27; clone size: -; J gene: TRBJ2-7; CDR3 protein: CASSPQGIDYEQYF; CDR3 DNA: TGTGCCAGCAGTCCTCAGGGGATCGATTACGAGCAGTACTTC
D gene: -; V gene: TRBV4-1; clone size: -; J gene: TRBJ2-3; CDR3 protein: CASSAGGGDTQYF; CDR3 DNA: TGCGCCAGCAGCGCTGGGGGTGGTGATACGCAGTATTTT
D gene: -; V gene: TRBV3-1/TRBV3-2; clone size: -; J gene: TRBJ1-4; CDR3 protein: CASSLTKVLLGGRLANEKLFF; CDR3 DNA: TGTGCCAGCAGCCTTACAAAGGTCCTCTTGGGGGGCAGGCTGGCTAATGAAAAACTGTTTTTT
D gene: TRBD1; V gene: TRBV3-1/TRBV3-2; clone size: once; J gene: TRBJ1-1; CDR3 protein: CASSLGTGWGTEAFF; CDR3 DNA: TGTGCCAGCAGCCTTGGGACAGGCTGGGGCACTGAAGCTTTCTTT
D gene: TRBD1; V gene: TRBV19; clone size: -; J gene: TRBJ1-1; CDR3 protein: CASGQGYTEAFF; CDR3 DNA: TGTGCCAGTGGACAGGGGTACACTGAAGCTTTCTTT
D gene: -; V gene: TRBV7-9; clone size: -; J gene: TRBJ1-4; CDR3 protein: CASSSNHGEKLFF; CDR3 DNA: TGTGCCAGCAGCTCCAACCACGGGGAAAAACTGTTTTTT
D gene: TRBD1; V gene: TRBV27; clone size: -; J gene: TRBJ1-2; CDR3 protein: CASSTGTGFGYTF; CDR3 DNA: TGTGCCAGCAGTACCGGGACAGGGTTTGGCTACACCTTC